This TCR beta chain was sequenced in a study of blood T cell repertoires in COVID-19. Study summary: Acute and convalescent COVID-19 specimens originated in the United States, Italy and Spain. PBMCs, B-cell-depleted T cells, or T cells were the source of the cDNA or gDNA that made up the material.

J was trimmed by 9 bases and V by 0 bases; bases with no gene match: 6. This CDR3 is 15 amino acids long. Germline CDR1 reads SGHTS; CDR2 reads YDEGEE. Authors' processing steps: Estimation of nucleated cell counts was performed using reference gene primer amplification. The data were produced by immunoSEQ multiplex PCR, yet TCRdb's version contains in-frame clones alone and is incomplete. Clone size and V and J calls were adopted from that table, with D and trimming inferred from the DNA. Of about 83,000 clones in the sample, roughly 86% were seen once. This receptor was identified in an elderly man with active or convalescent COVID-19. The source material was peripheral blood. This chain links TRBV5-8 with TRBJ1-6; 7 nucleotides match TRBD1. CDR3 in DNA: TGTGCCAGCAGCTTGGGGACAGGTGTTGGTTCACCCCTCCACTTT. It encodes CASSLGTGVGSPLHF.